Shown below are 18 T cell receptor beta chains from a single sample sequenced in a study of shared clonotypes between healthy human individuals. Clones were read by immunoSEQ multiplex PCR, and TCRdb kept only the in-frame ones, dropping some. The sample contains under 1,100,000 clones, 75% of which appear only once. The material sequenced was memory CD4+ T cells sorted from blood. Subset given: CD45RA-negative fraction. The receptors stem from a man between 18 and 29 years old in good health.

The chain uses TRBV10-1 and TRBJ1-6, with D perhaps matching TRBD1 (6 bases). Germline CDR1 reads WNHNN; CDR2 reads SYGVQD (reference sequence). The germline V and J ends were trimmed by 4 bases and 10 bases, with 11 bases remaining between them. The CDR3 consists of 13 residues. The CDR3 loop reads CASSAGGGSPLHF. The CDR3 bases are TGCGCCAGCAGTGCAGGAGGGGGATCACCCCTCCACTTT.

Written as DNA, the CDR3 is TGTGCCAGCAGCTTACATGAGAGCGGGAAATCGACCGGGGAGCTGTTTTTT. Encoded protein: CASSLHESGKSTGELFF. V and J are TRBV11-1 and TRBJ2-2, with 7 bases aligning to TRBD2. Germline CDR1 reads SGHAT; CDR2 reads FQDESV (reference sequence). Trimming at V came to 2 bases and at J to 5 bases, leaving 11 bases not matched to a gene. The CDR3 loop spans 17 amino acids.

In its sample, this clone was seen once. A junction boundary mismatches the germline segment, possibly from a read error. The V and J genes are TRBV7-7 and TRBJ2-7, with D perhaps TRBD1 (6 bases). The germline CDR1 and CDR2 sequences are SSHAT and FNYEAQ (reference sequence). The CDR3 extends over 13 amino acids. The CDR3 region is CASSWGTSSEQYF. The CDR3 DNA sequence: TGTGCTAGCAGCTGGGGGACATCCTCCGAGCAGTACTTC.

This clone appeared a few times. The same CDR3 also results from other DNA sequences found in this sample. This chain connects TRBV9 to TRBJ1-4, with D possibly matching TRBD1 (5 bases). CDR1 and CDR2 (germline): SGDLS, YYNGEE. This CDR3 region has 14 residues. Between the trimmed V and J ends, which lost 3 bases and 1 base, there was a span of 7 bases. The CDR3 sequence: CASSGGETNEKLFF. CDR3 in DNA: TGTGCCAGCAGCGGGGGGGAAACTAATGAAAAACTGTTTTTT.

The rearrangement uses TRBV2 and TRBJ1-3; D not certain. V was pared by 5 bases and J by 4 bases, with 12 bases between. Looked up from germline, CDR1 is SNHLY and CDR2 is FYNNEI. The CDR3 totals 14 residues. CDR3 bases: TGTGCCAGCAGTTGGGGTGGAGGAGGAAACACCATATATTTT. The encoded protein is CASSWGGGGNTIYF. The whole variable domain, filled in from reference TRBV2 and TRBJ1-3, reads EPEVTQTPSHQVTQMGQEVILRCVPISNHLYFYWYRQILGQKVEFLVSFYNNEISEKSEIFDDQFSVERPDGSNFTLKIRSTKLEDSAMYFCASSWGGGGNTIYFGEGSWLTVV.

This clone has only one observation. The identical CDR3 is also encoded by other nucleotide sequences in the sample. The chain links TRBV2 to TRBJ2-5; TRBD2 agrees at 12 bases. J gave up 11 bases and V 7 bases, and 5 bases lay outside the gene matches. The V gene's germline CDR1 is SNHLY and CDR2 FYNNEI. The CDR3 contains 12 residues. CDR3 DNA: TGTGCCAGCACGCTAGCGGGGGGGACTCAGTACTTC. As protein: CASTLAGGTQYF.

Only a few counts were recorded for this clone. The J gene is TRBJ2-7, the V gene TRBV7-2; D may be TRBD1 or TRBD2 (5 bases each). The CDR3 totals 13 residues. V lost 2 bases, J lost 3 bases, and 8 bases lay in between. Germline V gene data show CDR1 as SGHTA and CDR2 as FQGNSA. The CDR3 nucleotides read TGTGCCAGCAGCTTATGGGGGAGCTACGAGCAGTACTTC. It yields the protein CASSLWGSYEQYF.

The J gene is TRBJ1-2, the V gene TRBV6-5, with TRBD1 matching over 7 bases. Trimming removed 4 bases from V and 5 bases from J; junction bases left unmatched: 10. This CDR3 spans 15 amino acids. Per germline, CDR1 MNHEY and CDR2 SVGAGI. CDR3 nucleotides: TGTGCCAGCAGTTTCCCCCCGGGACAGTCTTATGGCTACACCTTC. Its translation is CASSFPPGQSYGYTF.

In nucleotides, the CDR3 is TGTGCCAGCAGTGATCGGCGGGTAAGGGAGCAGTACTTC. Translated, it gives CASSDRRVREQYF. This chain uses TRBV2 with TRBJ2-7; D perhaps matches TRBD2 (5 bases). The CDR3 has 13 amino acids. Per germline, CDR1 SNHLY and CDR2 FYNNEI. The V end was cut by 3 bases, the J end by 7 bases, with 13 bases between.

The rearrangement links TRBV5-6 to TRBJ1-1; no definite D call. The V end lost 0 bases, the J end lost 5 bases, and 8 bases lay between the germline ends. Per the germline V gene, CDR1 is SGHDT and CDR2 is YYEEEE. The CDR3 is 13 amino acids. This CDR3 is CASSLGAPTEAFF. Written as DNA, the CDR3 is TGTGCCAGCAGCTTGGGGGCCCCTACTGAAGCTTTCTTT.

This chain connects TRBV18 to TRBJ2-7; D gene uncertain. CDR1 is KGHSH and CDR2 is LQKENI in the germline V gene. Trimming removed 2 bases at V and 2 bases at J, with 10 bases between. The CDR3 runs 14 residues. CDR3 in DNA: TGTGCCAGCTCACCAAAGACGGCAACCTACGAGCAGTACTTC. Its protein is CASSPKTATYEQYF.

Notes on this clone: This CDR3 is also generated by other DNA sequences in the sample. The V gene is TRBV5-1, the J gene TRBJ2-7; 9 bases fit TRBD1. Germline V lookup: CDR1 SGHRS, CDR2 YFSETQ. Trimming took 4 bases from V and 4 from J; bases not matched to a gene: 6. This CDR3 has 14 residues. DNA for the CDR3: TGCGCCAGCAGCGCGGGACAGGGAGGGTACGAGCAGTACTTC. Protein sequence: CASSAGQGGYEQYF.

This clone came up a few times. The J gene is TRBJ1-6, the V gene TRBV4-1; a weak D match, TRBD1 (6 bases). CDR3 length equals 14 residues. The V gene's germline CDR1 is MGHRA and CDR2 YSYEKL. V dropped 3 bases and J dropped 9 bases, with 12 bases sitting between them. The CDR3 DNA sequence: TGCGCCAGCAGCCAGGGACAAGGGGGTTCACCCCTCCACTTT. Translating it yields CASSQGQGGSPLHF.

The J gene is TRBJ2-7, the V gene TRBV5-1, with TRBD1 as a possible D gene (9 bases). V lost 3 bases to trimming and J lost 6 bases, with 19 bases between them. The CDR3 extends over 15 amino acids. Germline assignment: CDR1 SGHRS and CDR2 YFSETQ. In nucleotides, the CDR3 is TGCGCCAGCAGCTCGGGGGGGACAGGGTCCCTCGAGCAGTACTTC. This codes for CASSSGGTGSLEQYF.

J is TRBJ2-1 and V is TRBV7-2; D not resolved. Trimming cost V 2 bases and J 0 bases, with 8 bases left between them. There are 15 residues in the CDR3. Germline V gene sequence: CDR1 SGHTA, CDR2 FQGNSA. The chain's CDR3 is CASSLRVGSYNEQFF. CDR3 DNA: TGTGCCAGCAGCTTACGGGTCGGCTCCTACAATGAGCAGTTCTTC.

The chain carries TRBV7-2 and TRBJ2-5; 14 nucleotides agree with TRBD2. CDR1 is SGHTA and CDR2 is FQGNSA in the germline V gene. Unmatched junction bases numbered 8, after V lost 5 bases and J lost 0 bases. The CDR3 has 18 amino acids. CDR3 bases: TGTGCCAGCAGCGAAGGACTAGCGGGGGGCCTGTACCAAGAGACCCAGTACTTC. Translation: CASSEGLAGGLYQETQYF.

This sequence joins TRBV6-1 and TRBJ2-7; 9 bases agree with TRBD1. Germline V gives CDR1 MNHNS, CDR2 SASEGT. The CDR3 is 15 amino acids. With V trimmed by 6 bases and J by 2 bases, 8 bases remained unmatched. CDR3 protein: CASRPPGQGTYEQYF. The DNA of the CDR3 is TGTGCCAGCAGGCCCCCGGGACAGGGAACCTACGAGCAGTACTTC.

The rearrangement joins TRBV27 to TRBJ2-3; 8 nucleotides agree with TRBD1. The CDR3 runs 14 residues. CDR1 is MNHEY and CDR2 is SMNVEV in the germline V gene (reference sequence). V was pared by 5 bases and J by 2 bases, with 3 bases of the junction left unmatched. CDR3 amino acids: CASSRTGNTDTQYF. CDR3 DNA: TGTGCCAGCAGTCGGACAGGGAACACAGATACGCAGTATTTT.